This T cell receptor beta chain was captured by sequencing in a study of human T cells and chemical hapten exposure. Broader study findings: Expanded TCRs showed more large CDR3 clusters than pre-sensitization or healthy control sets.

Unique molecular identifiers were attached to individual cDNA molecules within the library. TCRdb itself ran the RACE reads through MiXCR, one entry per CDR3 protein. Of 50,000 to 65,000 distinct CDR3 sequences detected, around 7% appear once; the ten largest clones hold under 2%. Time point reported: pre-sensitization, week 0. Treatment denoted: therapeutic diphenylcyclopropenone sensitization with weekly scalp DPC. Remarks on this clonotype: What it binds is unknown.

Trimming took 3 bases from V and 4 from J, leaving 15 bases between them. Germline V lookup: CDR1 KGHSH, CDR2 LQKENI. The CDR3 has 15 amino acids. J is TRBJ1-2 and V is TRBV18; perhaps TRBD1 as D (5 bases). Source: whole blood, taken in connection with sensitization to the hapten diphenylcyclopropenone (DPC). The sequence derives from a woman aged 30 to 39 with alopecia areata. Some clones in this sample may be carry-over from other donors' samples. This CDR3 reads CASSPTLDSVYGYTF. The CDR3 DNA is TGTGCCAGCTCACCGACCCTTGACAGCGTCTATGGCTACACCTTC. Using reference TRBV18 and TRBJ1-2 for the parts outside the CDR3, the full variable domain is NAGVMQNPRHLVRRRGQEARLRCSPMKGHSHVYWYRQLPEEGLKFMVYLQKENIIDESGMPKERFSAEFPKEGPSILRIQQVVRGDSAAYFCASSPTLDSVYGYTFGSGTRLTVV.